The 10 T cell receptor beta chains given below trace back to one sample, sequenced in a study of cytomegalovirus exposure and HLA in healthy donors. Clones were read by immunoSEQ multiplex PCR, and TCRdb kept only the in-frame ones, dropping some. The sample carries roughly 240,000 clones, 85% to 90% recorded once. The sequencing sample was made of PBMCs. All receptors come from a man aged 18 to 35 in good health and CMV-seronegative.

This clone was seen a single time. The gene calls are TRBV11-2 and TRBJ2-3; no clear D gene. The CDR3 length is 15 residues. V was shortened by 5 bases and J by 1 base, with 13 bases between the two germline ends. Germline V CDR1 and CDR2: SGHAT, FQNNGV. CDR3 in DNA: TGTGCCAGCAGCCCCCCTCTAGGTGGCACAGATACGCAGTATTTT. As protein: CASSPPLGGTDTQYF.

The rearrangement joins TRBV4-1 to TRBJ1-1; D not resolved. From germline, CDR1 is MGHRA and CDR2 YSYEKL. The V gene lost 1 base and the J gene lost 11 bases, with 14 bases spanning the gap. This CDR3 has 13 amino acids. CDR3 in DNA: TGCGCCAGCAGCCAAGGGACCGGGGTCGCGGCTTTCTTT. Protein: CASSQGTGVAAFF.

The CDR3 loop is CASSRLFRGRDTGELFF. Here the CDR3 DNA reads TGTGCCAGCAGCCGATTATTCAGGGGACGCGACACCGGGGAGCTGTTTTTT. The chain uses TRBV27 and TRBJ2-2, with D possibly TRBD1 on 6 matching bases. Germline loops: CDR1 MNHEY, CDR2 SMNVEV (reference sequence). This CDR3 region has 17 residues. V lost 6 bases, J lost 3 bases, and 20 bases lay in between.

This clone was seen once. The chain employs TRBV2 and TRBJ1-5, with D tentatively TRBD1 (6 bases). The CDR3 is 14 amino acids. V shed 3 bases and J shed 4 bases, with 10 bases lying between them. Germline CDR1 reads SNHLY; CDR2 reads FYNNEI. CDR3 residues: CASSDRTVNQPQHF. DNA of the CDR3: TGTGCCAGCAGTGACAGGACAGTAAATCAGCCCCAGCATTTT.

The V and J genes are TRBV4-2 and TRBJ2-7, with TRBD2 matching over 7 bases. Germline loops: CDR1 LGHNA, CDR2 YNFKEQ. With V trimmed by 1 base and J by 5 bases, 5 bases remained unmatched. The CDR3 loop spans 14 amino acids. The CDR3 reads CASSQGAGVDEQYF. The CDR3 region has the DNA TGTGCCAGCAGCCAAGGCGCGGGAGTCGACGAGCAGTACTTC.

The chain couples TRBV7-2 to TRBJ1-1; D possibly corresponds to TRBD1 (5 bases). The CDR3 covers 15 residues. The germline gives CDR1 SGHTA, CDR2 FQGNSA. Trimming stripped 1 base from V and 5 bases from J, with 14 bases between. CDR3 sequence (DNA): TGTGCCAGCAGCTTAGGGGCGAGCAGGGTGACTGAAGCTTTCTTT. This translates into CASSLGASRVTEAFF.

This clone was found once. The chain joins TRBV14 to TRBJ2-7; the match to TRBD2 covers 10 bases. Germline V gene sequence: CDR1 SGHDN, CDR2 FVKESK. Unmatched junction bases numbered 3, after V lost 1 base and J lost 3 bases. The CDR3 is made up of 15 amino acids. As DNA, the CDR3 is TGTGCCAGCAGCCAAGGGACTAGCGGCCTCTACGAGCAGTACTTC. Protein: CASSQGTSGLYEQYF.

This chain joins TRBV4-3 and TRBJ2-3; TRBD2 aligns across 10 bases. The CDR3 has 19 residues. Germline CDR1 and CDR2: LGHNA and YSLEER. V dropped 0 bases and J dropped 2; count of bases not matched to a gene: 11. For the CDR3, the DNA is TGCGCCAGCAGCCAAGAGACCGGGCCGGGACTAGCGTCCACAGATACGCAGTATTTT. Protein sequence: CASSQETGPGLASTDTQYF.

J is TRBJ1-1 and V is TRBV29-1; possibly TRBD1 for D (5 bases). The CDR3 is 13 amino acids. V lost 7 bases and J lost 0, with 12 bases in between. Germline loops: CDR1 SQVTM, CDR2 ANQGSEA. The CDR3 DNA reads TGCAGCGGCTTACAGGATTTGAACACTGAAGCTTTCTTT. This codes for CSGLQDLNTEAFF.

V is TRBV28 and J is TRBJ2-1; TRBD2 matches at 10 bases. The V segment lost 7 bases and the J segment 3 bases; nucleotides outside the gene matches: 3. Germline V gene lookup returns CDR1 MDHEN and CDR2 SYDVKM. This CDR3 comprises 14 residues. The CDR3 loop reads CASIWTSGYNEQFF. The CDR3 DNA reads as TGTGCCAGCATCTGGACTAGCGGCTACAATGAGCAGTTCTTC.